This entry lists 11 T cell receptor beta chains sequenced from one sample in a study of T cell changes during pregnancy in multiple sclerosis. The protocol was immunoSEQ multiplex PCR, while the TCRdb copy is restricted to in-frame clones and leaves out a portion. The sample has some 60,000 clones; roughly 93% are singletons. The sample in question was peripheral blood, obtained after pregnancy. The receptors derive from a female donor with multiple sclerosis, enrolled in a pregnancy study.

V gene TRBV30 combines with J gene TRBJ2-5; D possibly corresponds to TRBD2 (6 bases). Trimming stripped 4 bases from V and 4 bases from J, with 13 bases between. This CDR3 is 13 amino acids long. Germline values: CDR1 GTSNPN, CDR2 SVGIG (reference sequence). The CDR3 nucleotides are TGTGCCTGGATGACCGGAGGGGCAGAGACCCAGTACTTC. Residues: CAWMTGGAETQYF.

This chain links TRBV30 with TRBJ1-2, with 8 bases aligning to TRBD1. The CDR3 covers 14 residues. Germline-derived CDR1 and CDR2 are GTSNPN and SVGIG (reference sequence). V shed 2 bases, J shed 4 bases, and the junction held 6 bases outside the gene matches. In DNA form, the CDR3 reads TGTGCCTGGAGTCTACCGACAGGGGCCTATGGCTACACCTTC. As protein: CAWSLPTGAYGYTF.

This clone was recorded once. V usage is TRBV19 and J usage is TRBJ1-1; a possible D gene is TRBD1 (6 bases). The CDR3 sequence is 14 residues long. The germline CDR1 and CDR2 sequences are LNHDA and SQIVND (reference sequence). V was pared by 8 bases and J by 0 bases, with 13 bases between. CDR3 protein: CASLGGELNTEAFF. CDR3 bases: TGTGCCAGTTTAGGGGGAGAACTGAACACTGAAGCTTTCTTT.

The gene calls are TRBV5-1 and TRBJ2-6; 7 positions agree with TRBD1. Trimming at V came to 4 bases and at J to 2 bases, leaving 3 bases not matched to a gene. Germline V gene lookup returns CDR1 SGHRS and CDR2 YFSETQ. The CDR3 has 15 residues. CDR3: CASSEGGAGANVLTF. For the CDR3, the DNA is TGCGCCAGCAGCGAAGGGGGCGCTGGGGCCAACGTCCTGACTTTC.

This CDR3 reads CASSSAGSSNQPQHF. In DNA, the CDR3 is TGTGCCAGCAGTTCGGCAGGATCTAGCAATCAGCCCCAGCATTTT. The rearrangement uses TRBV6-5 and TRBJ1-5, with D unresolved. CDR1 and CDR2 from the germline V gene are MNHEY and SVGAGI. This CDR3 region has 15 residues. Trimming took off 4 bases at V and 0 bases at J, with 10 bases between the two ends.

This rearrangement joins TRBV5-6 to TRBJ1-1; possibly TRBD1 for D (5 bases). The CDR3 sequence is 13 residues long. V lost 0 bases, J lost 7 bases, and 10 bases lay in between. The germline V gene encodes CDR1 SGHDT and CDR2 YYEEEE. The CDR3 sequence: CASSLVQGREAFF. As DNA, the CDR3 is TGTGCCAGCAGCTTGGTTCAGGGCCGTGAAGCTTTCTTT.

This rearrangement joins TRBV4-1 to TRBJ2-1; D is unresolved. Trimming cost V 1 base and J 0 bases, with 13 bases left between them. The germline CDR1 and CDR2 sequences are MGHRA and YSYEKL. The CDR3 totals 17 residues. CDR3 DNA: TGCGCCAGCAGCCAAGGAGATGGCAGGCGCTCCTACAATGAGCAGTTCTTC. It yields the protein CASSQGDGRRSYNEQFF.

The rearrangement joins TRBV5-1 to TRBJ1-1; 9 nucleotides line up with TRBD1. This CDR3 is 15 amino acids long. V shed 4 bases and J 0 bases; nucleotides not matched to a gene: 4. Germline CDR1 reads SGHRS; CDR2 reads YFSETQ. The CDR3 sequence is CASSGDRALNTEAFF. In nucleotides, the CDR3 is TGCGCCAGCAGCGGGGACAGGGCCTTGAACACTGAAGCTTTCTTT.

The chain combines TRBV10-3 with TRBJ1-1, with 8 nucleotides matching TRBD1. The V and J ends lost 4 bases and 5 bases, in that order; junction bases with no gene match: 9. Per germline, CDR1 ENHRY and CDR2 SYGVKD. The CDR3 has 15 residues. DNA for the CDR3: TGTGCCATCAGTGCATACGGACAGGGAGGGACTGAAGCTTTCTTT. It is translated as CAISAYGQGGTEAFF.

CDR3 amino acids: CASSLILTSGLAEQYF. As DNA, the CDR3 is TGTGCCAGCAGTTTAATCTTGACTAGCGGGCTCGCCGAGCAGTACTTC. The chain recombines TRBV28 with TRBJ2-7; 10 positions agree with TRBD2. With V trimmed by 2 bases and J by 6 bases, 10 bases remained unmatched. Germline V CDR1 and CDR2: MDHEN, SYDVKM. The length of the CDR3 is 16 residues.

This chain joins TRBV27 and TRBJ2-2; D might be TRBD2 (5 bases). The CDR3 length is 14 residues. Germline values: CDR1 MNHEY, CDR2 SMNVEV (reference sequence). The germline V and J ends were trimmed by 2 bases and 6 bases, with 10 bases remaining between them. CDR3 sequence (DNA): TGTGCCAGCAGTTTAAACGGGATCCCCGGGGAGCTGTTTTTT. Residues: CASSLNGIPGELFF.